These T cell receptor beta chains were read from a single sample in a study of blood T cell repertoires in COVID-19. Clones were sequenced by immunoSEQ multiplex PCR, and TCRdb holds only the in-frame ones, with some missing. The sample records under 200,000 clones, 82% being singletons. Sequencing was carried out using PBMCs or T cells enriched from blood (not recorded which). The receptors were gathered from a man in his 60s who had recovered from COVID-19. The CDR3 runs from the conserved cysteine through the conserved F or W. A D gene is named only where the DNA matches it firmly. Expanded clones are given a class, and other clones once, few, many or no size at all.

cdr3_nt,cdr3_aa,clone_size,v_call,d_call,j_call
TGTGCCAGCAGCCCGTCTATCCCGGTGGGCAATCAGCCCCAGCATTTT,CASSPSIPVGNQPQHF,many,TRBV3-1/TRBV3-2,NA,TRBJ1-5
TGTGCCAGCAGCCAAGATCCCGAACTAGCGGGGGACCACTCATACAATGAGCAGTTCTTC,CASSQDPELAGDHSYNEQFF,NA,TRBV3-1/TRBV3-2,TRBD2,TRBJ2-1
TGTGCCAGCAGCCCCGCCGGGGGAGACACCGGGGAGCTGTTTTTT,CASSPAGGDTGELFF,once,TRBV5-4,NA,TRBJ2-2
TGTGCCAGCAGCTTGGGGCTAGCGGAGGGCAATGAGCAGTTCTTC,CASSLGLAEGNEQFF,NA,TRBV5-6,TRBD2,TRBJ2-1
TGTGCCAGCAGCTCATCTACAGGGTTCACAGATACGCAGTATTTT,CASSSSTGFTDTQYF,NA,TRBV11-3,NA,TRBJ2-3
TGTGCCTGGATCGCTTCAGGGAACGGTGGCTACACCTTC,CAWIASGNGGYTF,few,TRBV30,NA,TRBJ1-2
TGCGCCAGCAGTGTTCAGGTCTCCTACAATGAGCAGTTCTTC,CASSVQVSYNEQFF,NA,TRBV5-1,NA,TRBJ2-1
TGTGCCAGCAGCTTATTGGGCCTAGCAGCCGGGAATGAGCAGTTCTTC,CASSLLGLAAGNEQFF,NA,TRBV13,NA,TRBJ2-1
TGCGCCAGCAGCTTGATACCGTTCACAGGGGGGCTAAATGAAAAACTGTTTTTT,CASSLIPFTGGLNEKLFF,NA,TRBV5-1,TRBD1,TRBJ1-4
TGTGCCAGTTCTACCCCCGGTTTGAGGGATACGCAGTATTTT,CASSTPGLRDTQYF,NA,TRBV19,NA,TRBJ2-3
TGTGCCAGCACCATAAACCCCGGGACAGGGGATTCACCCCTCCACTTT,CASTINPGTGDSPLHF,NA,TRBV11-2,TRBD1,TRBJ1-6
TGTGCCAGTACAGGGAACTATGGCTACACCTTC,CASTGNYGYTF,NA,TRBV19,NA,TRBJ1-2
TGTGCCAGCAGCTTGGAAACGGGCTACAATGAGCAGTTCTTC,CASSLETGYNEQFF,NA,TRBV7-9,NA,TRBJ2-1
TGTGCCAGCAGCAACCACAGGGTGACCTCCTACGAGCAGTACTTC,CASSNHRVTSYEQYF,NA,TRBV11-2,NA,TRBJ2-7